What follows describes a single T cell receptor beta chain. The antigen it binds to is not known. Base qualities were left out, and no much larger clone turns up one base away. TCRbeta CDR3 regions were amplified from genomic DNA using the immunoSEQ Assay, a bias-controlled multiplex PCR. The study's processing was this. The number of nucleated cells in each sample was estimated by amplification of reference gene primers within the assay. To quantify the absolute abundance of each unique TCRbeta CDR3 rearrangement, sequence reads were collapsed and filtered. For each sample, productive Simpson clonality was calculated as the square root of Simpson's diversity index over productive rearrangements. TCRdb took over this immuneACCESS table, retaining in-frame rearrangements with V and J assigned. Such tables are incomplete; in checked studies, under half of the missing clones stem from an unresolved V gene, and the remainder is unexplained. V, J and clone size are taken as reported in that table, and D and trimming were inferred from the DNA itself. Counted in this sample were 30,000 or so clones; around 88% of them appeared once. Clones ranked in the top ten supply under 30% of the sample.

Each collaborating institution followed its own protocols to collect whole blood in K2EDTA tubes. For TCRbeta analysis, collaborators shipped samples in one of three forms: frozen whole blood, isolated PBMCs, or DNA extracted from either of those sample types. Inclusive of the bounding cysteine and phenylalanine, the CDR3 is 18 residues long. The CDR3 DNA has 54 bases and is translated from base 1. Unmatched junction bases come to 9, with V trimmed by 4 bases and J by 2 bases. The germline V gene sets CDR1 to KGHSH and CDR2 to LQKENI. This record belongs to a study of blood T cell repertoires in COVID-19 (TCRdb year 2020). Context from the whole study: Samples covering the acute and convalescent phases of COVID-19 were provided by collaborators in the United States, Italy and Spain. The dataset comprised deeply sampled blood TCRbeta repertoires from subjects exposed to, actively infected with, or recovered from COVID-19. The sample metadata nearly always contained a de-identified subject ID, COVID-19 status, age in years and sex. The material from the prospective study consisted of cDNA or gDNA derived from T cells, B-cell-depleted T cells, or PBMCs. Where available, HLA class I and class II types were taken from metadata supplied by the sample provider and were not determined by assay-based typing. A freely available public database, intended as a resource for researchers studying the immune response to SARS-CoV-2, is where the repertoires were released. The samples were drawn from two sources: the first 160 participants of the ongoing ImmuneRACE study, and some 1,300 subjects contributed by 6 global collaborators.

The paper as a whole reports these results and caveats: Clinical and demographic metadata were provided uncurated, with the amount varying by source and participant.

The TCR was taken from a human donor in a cohort sampled during active COVID-19. The sample consisted of peripheral blood. The V gene is TRBV18 and the J gene is TRBJ2-2; 11 bases in the junction line up with TRBD2. For the CDR3, the sequence is CASSRTATSGANTGELFF. In nucleotide form, the sequence is TGTGCCAGCTCACGAACAGCGACTAGCGGGGCCAACACCGGGGAGCTGTTTTTT.